These T cell receptor beta chains were read from a single sample in a study of blood T cell repertoires in COVID-19. The protocol was immunoSEQ multiplex PCR, while the TCRdb copy is restricted to in-frame clones and leaves out a portion. This sample has about 360,000 clones; about 83% occur once, and the top ten carry 2.5% to 3%. Sequences were obtained from peripheral blood. The origin of the receptors is a young man with active or convalescent COVID-19. The CDR3 runs from the conserved cysteine through the conserved F or W. Fields, in order: V gene, D gene, clone size, J gene, CDR3 protein, CDR3 DNA. A D gene is named only where the DNA matches it firmly. The size field is filled for only some rows; it gives once, few, many or a size class.

V: TRBV19; D: TRBD2; size: NA; J: TRBJ2-5; CDR3: CASSPLGAGVETQYF; DNA: TGTGCCAGTAGTCCCCTGGGAGCGGGAGTGGAGACCCAGTACTTC
V: TRBV11-2; D: TRBD2; size: NA; J: TRBJ2-7; CDR3: CASSDRLAGAEEQYF; DNA: TGTGCCAGCAGCGACCGACTAGCGGGAGCAGAAGAGCAGTACTTC
V: TRBV6-4; D: TRBD1; size: NA; J: TRBJ2-2; CDR3: CASSDSEGAATGELFF; DNA: TGTGCCAGCAGTGACTCCGAGGGGGCGGCCACCGGGGAGCTGTTTTTT
V: TRBV2; D: NA; size: NA; J: TRBJ1-1; CDR3: CASWAWGERNTEAFF; DNA: TGTGCCAGCTGGGCTTGGGGGGAGAGGAACACTGAAGCTTTCTTT
V: TRBV24-1; D: TRBD2; size: few; J: TRBJ2-1; CDR3: CATSDPEREIHNEQFF; DNA: TGTGCCACCAGTGATCCCGAGCGGGAGATCCACAATGAGCAGTTCTTC
V: TRBV2; D: NA; size: NA; J: TRBJ2-3; CDR3: CASTNSYTDTQYF; DNA: TGTGCCAGCACCAACAGCTACACAGATACGCAGTATTTT
V: TRBV28; D: TRBD1; size: NA; J: TRBJ1-6; CDR3: CASYSRDREYNSPLHF; DNA: TGTGCCAGCTATAGCCGGGACAGGGAATATAATTCACCCCTCCACTTT
V: TRBV24-1; D: NA; size: once; J: TRBJ2-1; CDR3: CATSDPGGPSADEQFF; DNA: TGTGCCACCAGTGATCCAGGGGGGCCCTCCGCGGATGAGCAGTTCTTC
V: TRBV7-3; D: TRBD2; size: NA; J: TRBJ2-2; CDR3: CASSPTSGAYTGELFF; DNA: TGTGCCAGCAGCCCGACTAGCGGGGCATACACCGGGGAGCTGTTTTTT
V: TRBV7-9; D: NA; size: NA; J: TRBJ2-7; CDR3: CASSPGDDEQYF; DNA: TGTGCCAGCAGCCCAGGGGATGACGAGCAGTACTTC
V: TRBV19; D: TRBD1; size: NA; J: TRBJ1-1; CDR3: CASSIGTGASEAFF; DNA: TGTGCCAGTAGTATCGGGACAGGGGCGTCTGAAGCTTTCTTT
V: TRBV30; D: TRBD1; size: once; J: TRBJ1-4; CDR3: CAWSAGQGNEKLFF; DNA: TGTGCCTGGAGTGCCGGACAGGGGAATGAAAAACTGTTTTTT
V: TRBV28; D: TRBD2; size: once; J: TRBJ2-7; CDR3: CASRPGLGGIYEQYF; DNA: TGTGCCAGCAGGCCGGGACTAGGAGGGATCTACGAGCAGTACTTC
V: TRBV28; D: NA; size: few; J: TRBJ1-2; CDR3: CASMDSNYGYTF; DNA: TGTGCCAGCATGGACAGTAACTATGGCTACACCTTC
V: TRBV5-1; D: NA; size: NA; J: TRBJ1-1; CDR3: CASGAWGVTEAFF; DNA: TGCGCCAGCGGGGCGTGGGGGGTCACTGAAGCTTTCTTT
V: TRBV24-1; D: TRBD1; size: NA; J: TRBJ1-5; CDR3: CATSATTGGTNQPQHF; DNA: TGTGCCACCAGTGCCACGACAGGGGGGACCAATCAGCCCCAGCATTTT
V: TRBV9; D: TRBD2; size: few; J: TRBJ2-1; CDR3: CASSTLLAGYNEQFF; DNA: TGTGCCAGCAGCACCCTCCTAGCGGGGTACAATGAGCAGTTCTTC
V: TRBV19; D: NA; size: NA; J: TRBJ1-6; CDR3: CASSMGQGQYSPLHF; DNA: TGTGCCAGTAGTATGGGCCAGGGGCAGTATTCACCCCTCCACTTT
V: TRBV11-3; D: TRBD1; size: NA; J: TRBJ2-3; CDR3: CASSTRQGSTDTRYF; DNA: TGTGCCAGCAGCACTCGACAGGGAAGCACAGATACGCGGTATTTT
V: TRBV11-3; D: TRBD2; size: once; J: TRBJ2-7; CDR3: CASSTGGAYYEQYF; DNA: TGTGCCAGCAGCACCGGGGGGGCCTACTACGAGCAGTACTTC
V: TRBV19; D: NA; size: NA; J: TRBJ2-3; CDR3: CASSSPGTDTQYF; DNA: TGTGCCAGTAGTAGTCCAGGCACAGATACGCAGTATTTT
V: TRBV6-6; D: TRBD1; size: few; J: TRBJ2-7; CDR3: CASMPGTGSEQYF; DNA: TGTGCCAGCATGCCCGGGACAGGGTCCGAGCAGTACTTC
V: TRBV2; D: NA; size: few; J: TRBJ1-2; CDR3: CASPEGTYGYTF; DNA: TGTGCCAGCCCGGAGGGGACCTATGGCTACACCTTC
V: TRBV7-9; D: TRBD1; size: many; J: TRBJ1-1; CDR3: CASSSYRGPQTEAFF; DNA: TGTGCCAGCAGCTCTTACAGGGGGCCTCAAACTGAAGCTTTCTTT
V: TRBV6-5; D: TRBD1; size: NA; J: TRBJ1-1; CDR3: CASSSDRRNTEAFF; DNA: TGTGCCAGCAGCTCGGACAGGAGGAACACTGAAGCTTTCTTT
V: TRBV27; D: NA; size: few; J: TRBJ1-2; CDR3: CAVWGAINYGYTF; DNA: TGTGCCGTCTGGGGAGCTATAAACTATGGCTACACCTTC
V: TRBV12-3/TRBV12-4; D: TRBD2; size: NA; J: TRBJ2-7; CDR3: CASSPGLGYEQYF; DNA: TGTGCCAGCAGCCCGGGACTAGGGTACGAGCAGTACTTC
V: TRBV19; D: TRBD2; size: NA; J: TRBJ2-1; CDR3: CASSILAGGRYEQFF; DNA: TGTGCCAGTAGTATTCTAGCGGGAGGGAGGTATGAGCAGTTCTTC
V: TRBV7-2; D: NA; size: NA; J: TRBJ2-3; CDR3: CASSLGTAADTQYF; DNA: TGTGCCAGCAGCTTAGGGACAGCCGCAGATACGCAGTATTTT
V: TRBV30; D: TRBD1; size: NA; J: TRBJ1-1; CDR3: CAWSVRTGGFDRSFF; DNA: TGTGCCTGGAGTGTACGGACAGGGGGCTTCGACAGGTCTTTCTTT
V: TRBV6-5; D: NA; size: NA; J: TRBJ1-1; CDR3: CASSWAGLTEAFF; DNA: TGTGCCAGCAGTTGGGCGGGGCTGACTGAAGCTTTCTTT
V: TRBV6-5; D: NA; size: NA; J: TRBJ2-3; CDR3: CASRDPGVSTDTQYF; DNA: TGTGCCAGCAGGGACCCGGGGGTTAGCACAGATACGCAGTATTTT
V: TRBV7-9; D: TRBD2; size: NA; J: TRBJ2-7; CDR3: CASSTTRTLGGYEQYF; DNA: TGTGCCAGCAGCACTACGAGGACCCTCGGGGGGTACGAGCAGTACTTC
V: TRBV30; D: TRBD1; size: NA; J: TRBJ1-3; CDR3: CAWRSAGGYRGSGNTIYF; DNA: TGTGCCTGGAGATCGGCAGGGGGTTATCGGGGGTCTGGAAACACCATATATTTT
V: TRBV28; D: NA; size: NA; J: TRBJ1-6; CDR3: CASSPMDNSYNSPLHF; DNA: TGTGCCAGCAGTCCGATGGACAACTCCTATAATTCACCCCTCCACTTT
V: TRBV5-6; D: NA; size: NA; J: TRBJ1-4; CDR3: CASSFEGAAEKLFF; DNA: TGTGCCAGCAGCTTTGAAGGGGCGGCTGAAAAACTGTTTTTT
V: TRBV5-4; D: TRBD1; size: NA; J: TRBJ1-2; CDR3: CASSTRGDYGYTF; DNA: TGTGCCAGCAGCACCAGGGGGGACTATGGCTACACCTTC
V: TRBV5-4; D: NA; size: few; J: TRBJ2-5; CDR3: CASSLIMGAAETQYF; DNA: TGTGCCAGCAGCCTGATAATGGGGGCCGCAGAGACCCAGTACTTC
V: TRBV4-1; D: TRBD1; size: once; J: TRBJ1-1; CDR3: CASSQAEQGTTEAFF; DNA: TGCGCCAGCAGCCAAGCCGAACAGGGGACCACTGAAGCTTTCTTT
V: TRBV19; D: NA; size: NA; J: TRBJ2-3; CDR3: CASSPGPLGADTQYF; DNA: TGTGCCAGTAGTCCTGGCCCATTAGGGGCAGATACGCAGTATTTT
V: TRBV4-3; D: NA; size: NA; J: TRBJ2-3; CDR3: CASSQGSQGDTQYF; DNA: TGCGCCAGCAGCCAAGGGTCCCAGGGAGATACGCAGTATTTT
V: TRBV28; D: NA; size: NA; J: TRBJ1-2; CDR3: CASRSLRGGGYTF; DNA: TGTGCCAGCCGTTCTTTAAGGGGGGGAGGCTACACCTTC
V: TRBV2; D: NA; size: NA; J: TRBJ2-7; CDR3: CAIRRVSGTYEQYF; DNA: TGTGCCATCCGCCGGGTTAGTGGCACCTACGAGCAGTACTTC
V: TRBV6-4; D: NA; size: NA; J: TRBJ2-2; CDR3: CASRQGGGELFF; DNA: TGTGCCAGCCGTCAAGGAGGCGGGGAGCTGTTTTTT
V: TRBV15; D: TRBD2; size: NA; J: TRBJ2-3; CDR3: CATSAAGGPWDTQYF; DNA: TGTGCCACCAGCGCGGCGGGAGGGCCATGGGATACGCAGTATTTT
V: TRBV2; D: NA; size: NA; J: TRBJ1-4; CDR3: CASGRGNEKLFF; DNA: TGTGCCAGCGGTAGGGGGAATGAAAAACTGTTTTTT
V: TRBV12-3/TRBV12-4; D: NA; size: NA; J: TRBJ2-1; CDR3: CASSIGIYNEQFF; DNA: TGTGCCAGCAGTATCGGGATTTACAATGAGCAGTTCTTC
V: TRBV6-4; D: TRBD1; size: NA; J: TRBJ2-7; CDR3: CASSVGGQGQYF; DNA: TGTGCCAGCAGTGTAGGAGGACAGGGGCAGTACTTC
V: TRBV4-2; D: TRBD2; size: NA; J: TRBJ2-3; CDR3: CASSLLAGLTDTQYF; DNA: TGTGCCAGCAGCCTGCTAGCGGGGCTAACAGATACGCAGTATTTT
V: TRBV19; D: NA; size: NA; J: TRBJ1-1; CDR3: CASSKSRTEAFF; DNA: TGTGCCAGTTCTAAGTCCCGCACTGAAGCTTTCTTT
V: TRBV18; D: TRBD1; size: NA; J: TRBJ2-3; CDR3: CASSDRDTQYF; DNA: TGTGCCAGCTCGGACAGGGATACGCAGTATTTT
V: TRBV6-6; D: TRBD1; size: many; J: TRBJ2-4; CDR3: CASSYMGQGSNIQYF; DNA: TGTGCCAGCAGTTACATGGGACAGGGGTCCAACATTCAGTACTTC